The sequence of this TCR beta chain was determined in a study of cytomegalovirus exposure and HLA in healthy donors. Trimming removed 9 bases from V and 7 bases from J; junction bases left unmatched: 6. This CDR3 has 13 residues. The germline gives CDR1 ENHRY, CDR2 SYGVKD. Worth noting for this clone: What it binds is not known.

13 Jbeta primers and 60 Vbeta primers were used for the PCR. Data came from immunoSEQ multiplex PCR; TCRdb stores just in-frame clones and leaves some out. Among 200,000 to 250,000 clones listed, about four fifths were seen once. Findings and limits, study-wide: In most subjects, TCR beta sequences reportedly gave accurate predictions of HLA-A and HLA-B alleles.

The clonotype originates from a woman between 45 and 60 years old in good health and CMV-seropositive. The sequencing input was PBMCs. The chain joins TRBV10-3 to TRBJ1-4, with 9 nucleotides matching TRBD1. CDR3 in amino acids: CAIRTGELEKLFF. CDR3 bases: TGTGCCATTCGGACAGGGGAACTTGAAAAACTGTTTTTT.